A single T cell receptor beta chain is shown here with its context. The antigen is unknown. TCRdb itself ran the reads through MiXCR, one entry per CDR3 protein. The sample holds about 740,000 distinct CDR3 sequences; 35% are singletons and the top ten take 2.5% to 3.5%. This entry belongs to a study of T cell repertoires in cytomegalovirus infection. Overall study context: Public signatures in TCR beta pointed to CMV infection and matching HLA type. The study, taken as a whole, reports: The response measured ex vivo was dominated by TCR beta clonotypes (HLA-C-restricted and CMV-specific). Adding up the frequency of public TCR beta families identified people who carried CMV plus the relevant HLA.

The sample taken for sequencing was PBMCs. The clonotype was recovered from a human donor in good health (CMV status not recorded). Some clones in this sample may be carry-over from other donors' samples.

The CDR3 here is CSAIDPVGGYTF. The CDR3 region has the DNA TGCAGTGCTATAGATCCCGTGGGCGGCTACACCTTC. The rearrangement joins TRBV20-1 to TRBJ1-2; D is unclear. The CDR3 extends over 12 amino acids. V was cut by 4 bases and J by 8 bases, with 14 bases left in between. The germline V gene has CDR1 DFQATT and CDR2 SNEGSKA (reference sequence).